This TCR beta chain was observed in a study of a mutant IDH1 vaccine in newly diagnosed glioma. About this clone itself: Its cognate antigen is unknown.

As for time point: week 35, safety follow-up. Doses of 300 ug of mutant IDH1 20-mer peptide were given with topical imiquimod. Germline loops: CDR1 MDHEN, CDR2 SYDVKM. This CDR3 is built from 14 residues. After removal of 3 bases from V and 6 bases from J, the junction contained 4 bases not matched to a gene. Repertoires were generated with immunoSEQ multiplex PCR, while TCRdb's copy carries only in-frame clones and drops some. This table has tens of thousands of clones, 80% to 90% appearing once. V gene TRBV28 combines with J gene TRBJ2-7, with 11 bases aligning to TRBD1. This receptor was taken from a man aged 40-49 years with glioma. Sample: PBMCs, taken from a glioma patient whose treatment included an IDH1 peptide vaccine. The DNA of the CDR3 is TGTGCCAGCAGTTTCACCGGGACAGGGGGCGAGCAGTACTTC. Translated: CASSFTGTGGEQYF.